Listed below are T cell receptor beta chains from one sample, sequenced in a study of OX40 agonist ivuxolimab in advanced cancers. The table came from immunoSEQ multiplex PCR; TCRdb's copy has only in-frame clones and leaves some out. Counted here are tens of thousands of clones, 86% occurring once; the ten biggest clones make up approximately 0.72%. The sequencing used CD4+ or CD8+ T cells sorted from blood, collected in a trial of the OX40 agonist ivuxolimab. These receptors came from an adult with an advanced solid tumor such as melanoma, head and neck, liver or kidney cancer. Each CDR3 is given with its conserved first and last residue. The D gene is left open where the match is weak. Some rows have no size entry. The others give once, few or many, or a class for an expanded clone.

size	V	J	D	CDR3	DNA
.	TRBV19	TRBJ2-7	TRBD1	CASSPGQGRWEQYF	TGTGCCAGTAGTCCGGGACAGGGACGATGGGAGCAGTACTTC
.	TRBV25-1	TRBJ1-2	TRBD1	CASSVPGQGGGYTF	TGTGCCAGCAGTGTCCCGGGACAGGGCGGGGGCTACACCTTC
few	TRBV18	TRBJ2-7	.	CASSPGGPGEQYF	TGTGCCAGCTCCCCTGGGGGGCCGGGTGAGCAGTACTTC
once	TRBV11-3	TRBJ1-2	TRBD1	CASSLAGGRGNYGYTF	TGTGCCAGCAGCTTGGCAGGGGGCAGAGGTAACTATGGCTACACCTTC
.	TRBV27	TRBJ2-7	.	CASSLKWDTSYEQYF	TGTGCCAGCAGTTTAAAATGGGACACCTCCTACGAGCAGTACTTC
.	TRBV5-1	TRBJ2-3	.	CASSLASLDTQYF	TGCGCCAGCAGCTTGGCCTCCTTGGATACGCAGTATTTT
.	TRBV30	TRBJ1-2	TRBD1	CAWSRTGDYGYTF	TGTGCCTGGAGTCGGACAGGGGACTATGGCTACACCTTC
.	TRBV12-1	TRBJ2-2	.	CASSDRAGTALTGELFF	TGTGCCAGCAGCGATCGAGCCGGGACAGCGCTCACCGGGGAGCTGTTTTTT
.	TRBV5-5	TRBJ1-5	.	CASSPLASGAVAQPQHF	TGTGCCAGCAGCCCTTTGGCCTCGGGGGCGGTCGCCCAGCCCCAGCATTTT
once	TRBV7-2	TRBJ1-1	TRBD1	CASSRGTGIEAFF	TGTGCCAGCAGCCGAGGGACAGGGATTGAAGCTTTCTTT
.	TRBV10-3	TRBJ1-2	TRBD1	CATGTGGTGYTF	TGTGCCACCGGGACAGGGGGCACTGGCTACACCTTC
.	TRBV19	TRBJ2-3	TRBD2	CASRAGVITDTQYF	TGTGCCAGTAGGGCGGGAGTTATCACAGATACGCAGTATTTT
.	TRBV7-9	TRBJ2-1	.	CASSPRGGTPHYNEQFF	TGTGCCAGCAGCCCGCGGGGCGGGACTCCTCACTACAATGAGCAGTTCTTC
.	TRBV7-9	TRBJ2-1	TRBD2	CASRTTSGLNYNEQFF	TGTGCCAGCAGAACGACTAGCGGGCTAAACTACAATGAGCAGTTCTTC
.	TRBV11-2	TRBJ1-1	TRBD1	CASSLMGRGGLGAFF	TGTGCCAGCAGCTTAATGGGCAGGGGGGGTCTAGGTGCTTTCTTT